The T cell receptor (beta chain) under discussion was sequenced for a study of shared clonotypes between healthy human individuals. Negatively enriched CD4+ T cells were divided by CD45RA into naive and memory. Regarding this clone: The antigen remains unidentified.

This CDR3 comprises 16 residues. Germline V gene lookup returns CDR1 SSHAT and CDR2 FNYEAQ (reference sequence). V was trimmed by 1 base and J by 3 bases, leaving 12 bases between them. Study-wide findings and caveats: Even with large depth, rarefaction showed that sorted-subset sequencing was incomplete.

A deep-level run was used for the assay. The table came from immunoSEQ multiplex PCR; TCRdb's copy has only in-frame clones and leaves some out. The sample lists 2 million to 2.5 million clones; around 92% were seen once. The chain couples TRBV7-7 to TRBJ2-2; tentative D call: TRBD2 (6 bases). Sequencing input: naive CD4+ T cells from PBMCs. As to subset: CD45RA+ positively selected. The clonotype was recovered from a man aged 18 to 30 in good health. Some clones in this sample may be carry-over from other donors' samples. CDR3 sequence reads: CASSLGREVDTGELFF. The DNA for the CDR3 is TGTGCCAGCAGCTTAGGGAGGGAGGTGGACACCGGGGAGCTGTTTTTT.